This T cell receptor (beta chain) was recovered during a study of blood T cells in healthy people across ages. For the study at large: When template switching was applied, about one barcoded beta molecule was captured per two T cells. Points from the study as a whole: Roughly linearly, TCR beta diversity per million T cells fell as age increased.

Sample-barcoded 5' priming and a J-beta primer mix drove a second PCR of about 6 to 12 cycles. TCRdb recomputed calls from the 5' RACE reads with MiXCR, one row per CDR3 protein. This table has fewer than 2 million distinct CDR3 sequences, about 39% appearing once. CDR1 is ENHRY and CDR2 is SYGVKD in the germline V gene. CDR3 size: 13 residues. After removal of 3 bases from V and 8 bases from J, the junction contained 6 bases not matched to a gene. This clonotype was observed once. Its antigen is not identified. The sample was blood. V gene TRBV10-3 combines with J gene TRBJ1-2; the match to TRBD1 covers 7 bases. This TCR was recovered from a human donor in good health. CDR3 loop: CAISEFTGEGYTF. CDR3 in DNA: TGTGCCATCAGTGAATTTACAGGGGAAGGCTACACCTTC.